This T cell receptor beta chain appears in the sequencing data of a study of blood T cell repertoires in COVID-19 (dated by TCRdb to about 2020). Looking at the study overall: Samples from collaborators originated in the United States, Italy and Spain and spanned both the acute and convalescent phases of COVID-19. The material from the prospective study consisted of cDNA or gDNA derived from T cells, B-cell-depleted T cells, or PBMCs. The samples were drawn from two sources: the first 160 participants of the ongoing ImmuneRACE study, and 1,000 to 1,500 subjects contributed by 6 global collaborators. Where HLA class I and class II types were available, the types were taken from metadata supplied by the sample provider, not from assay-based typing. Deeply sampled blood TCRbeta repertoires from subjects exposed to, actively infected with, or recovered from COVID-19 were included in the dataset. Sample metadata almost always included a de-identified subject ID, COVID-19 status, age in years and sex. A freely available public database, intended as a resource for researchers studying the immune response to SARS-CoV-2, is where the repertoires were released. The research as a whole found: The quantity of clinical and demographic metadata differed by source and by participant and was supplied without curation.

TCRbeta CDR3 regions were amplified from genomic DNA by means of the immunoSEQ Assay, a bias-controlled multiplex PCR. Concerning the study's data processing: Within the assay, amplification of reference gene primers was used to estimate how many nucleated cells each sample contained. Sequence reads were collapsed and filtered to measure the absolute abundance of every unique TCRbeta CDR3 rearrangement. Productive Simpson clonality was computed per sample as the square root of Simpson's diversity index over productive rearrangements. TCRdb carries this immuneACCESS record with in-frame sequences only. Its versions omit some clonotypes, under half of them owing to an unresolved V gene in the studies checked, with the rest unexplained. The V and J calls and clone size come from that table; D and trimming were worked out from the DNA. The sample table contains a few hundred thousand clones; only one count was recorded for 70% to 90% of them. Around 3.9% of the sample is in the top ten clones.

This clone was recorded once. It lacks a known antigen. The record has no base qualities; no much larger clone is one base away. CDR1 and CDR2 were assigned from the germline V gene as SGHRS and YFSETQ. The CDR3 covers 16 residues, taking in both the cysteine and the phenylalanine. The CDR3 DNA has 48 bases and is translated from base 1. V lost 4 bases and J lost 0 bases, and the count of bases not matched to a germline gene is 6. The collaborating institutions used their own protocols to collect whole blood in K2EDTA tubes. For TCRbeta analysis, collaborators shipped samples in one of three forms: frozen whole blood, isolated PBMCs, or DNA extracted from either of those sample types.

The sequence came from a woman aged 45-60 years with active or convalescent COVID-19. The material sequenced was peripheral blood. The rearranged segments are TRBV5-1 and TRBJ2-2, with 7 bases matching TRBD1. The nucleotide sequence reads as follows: TGCGCCAGCAGCCCCGCCGGGACAGCGAACACCGGGGAGCTGTTTTTT. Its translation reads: CASSPAGTANTGELFF.